The 21 T cell receptor beta chains below were found in one sample sequenced in a study of follicular helper T cells after annual influenza vaccination. The time point: 2015-2016 season, pre-vaccination. Data came from immunoSEQ multiplex PCR; TCRdb stores just in-frame clones and leaves some out. Of 9,500 to 15,000 clones listed, about 80% are singletons. Sample: CXCR5+ CD38- circulating T follicular helper cells from blood, taken on the day of influenza vaccination. Sample subset: circulating Tfh, non-naive CD4+CXCR5+PD-1+ (ICOS+CD38+ or ICOS-CD38-). Receptor source: an adult who received the influenza vaccine.

The chain joins TRBV30 to TRBJ1-6, with D tentatively TRBD1 (6 bases). Germline loops: CDR1 GTSNPN, CDR2 SVGIG (reference sequence). CDR3 length: 14 amino acids. Trimming stripped 0 bases from V and 9 bases from J, with 12 bases between. In DNA, the CDR3 is TGTGCCTGGAGTGTAGGGGGGGCATTTTCACCCCTCCACTTT. Translated, it gives CAWSVGGAFSPLHF.

This sequence joins TRBV5-1 and TRBJ2-1, with D perhaps TRBD1 (5 bases). Germline V gene lookup returns CDR1 SGHRS and CDR2 YFSETQ. The CDR3 spans 14 residues. Between the trimmed V and J ends, which lost 4 bases and 7 bases, there was a span of 15 bases. CDR3 in DNA: TGCGCCAGCAGCGGCGGACAACTCGAAAATGAGCAGTTCTTC. It encodes CASSGGQLENEQFF.

The chain recombines TRBV6-6 with TRBJ1-1, with D unclear. V shed 7 bases and J shed 1 base, with 13 bases lying between them. The CDR3 sequence is 14 residues long. The germline V gene has CDR1 MNHNY and CDR2 SVGAGI (reference sequence). Here the CDR3 reads CASTTAAGNTEAFF. The CDR3 region has the DNA TGTGCCAGCACCACCGCGGCGGGGAACACTGAAGCTTTCTTT.

V gene TRBV19 combines with J gene TRBJ2-3; 11 bases agree with TRBD2. V was pared by 0 bases and J by 7 bases, with 9 bases of the junction left unmatched. The length of the CDR3 is 17 residues. CDR1 and CDR2 (germline): LNHDA, SQIVND (reference sequence). The chain's CDR3 is CASSIDLAGGARNTQYF. The DNA for the CDR3 is TGTGCCAGTAGTATAGATCTAGCGGGGGGCGCGAGGAATACGCAGTATTTT.

The chain couples TRBV18 to TRBJ2-3; D may match TRBD1 or TRBD2 (6 bases each). Trimming took off 5 bases at V and 3 bases at J, with 18 bases between the two ends. The germline V gene has CDR1 KGHSH and CDR2 LQKENI. There are 16 residues in the CDR3. CDR3 in amino acids: CASSTARGGRTDTQYF. The CDR3 bases are TGTGCCAGCTCAACAGCCCGAGGGGGGCGGACAGATACGCAGTATTTT. The full variable domain, completed using reference TRBV18 and TRBJ2-3, is NAGVMQNPRHLVRRRGQEARLRCSPMKGHSHVYWYRQLPEEGLKFMVYLQKENIIDESGMPKERFSAEFPKEGPSILRIQQVVRGDSAAYFCASSTARGGRTDTQYFGPGTRLTVL.

The rearrangement joins TRBV11-2 to TRBJ1-3, with 7 bases fitting TRBD1. Germline V CDR1 and CDR2: SGHAT, FQNNGV. The V gene end was trimmed by 5 bases and the J gene end by 4 bases; junction bases not matched to a gene: 8. There are 15 residues in the CDR3. The CDR3 reads CASSVRGGSGNTIYF. CDR3 DNA sequence: TGTGCCAGCAGCGTCAGGGGGGGGAGCGGAAACACCATATATTTT. Looking up the rest from reference TRBV11-2 and TRBJ1-3 gives the full variable domain: EAGVAQSPRYKIIEKRQSVAFWCNPISGHATLYWYQQILGQGPKLLIQFQNNGVVDDSQLPKDRFSAERLKGVDSTLKIQPAKLEDSAVYLCASSVRGGSGNTIYFGEGSWLTVV.

The genes are TRBV7-6 and TRBJ2-2; 9 bases are shared with TRBD2. This CDR3 comprises 16 residues. Germline-derived CDR1 and CDR2 are SGHVS and FNYEAQ. V lost 2 bases and J lost 3; bases outside the gene matches: 4. The CDR3 here is CASSLKAGGDTGELFF. Here the CDR3 DNA reads TGTGCCAGCAGCTTAAAAGCGGGGGGTGACACCGGGGAGCTGTTTTTT.

The rearrangement links TRBV27 to TRBJ1-1; maybe TRBD1 (6 bases). The germline CDR1 and CDR2 sequences are MNHEY and SMNVEV (reference sequence). Trimming pared 6 bases from V and 3 bases from J, leaving 14 bases between. The CDR3 has 14 amino acids. The CDR3 nucleotides are TGTGCCAGCAGCCATCGGGGGCCTGACACTGAAGCTTTCTTT. Amino acids: CASSHRGPDTEAFF.

This chain connects TRBV6-6 to TRBJ1-3, with unresolved D. Germline CDR1 and CDR2: MNHNY and SVGAGI (reference sequence). This CDR3 region has 13 residues. Trimming took off 3 bases at V and 0 bases at J, with 3 bases between the two ends. In DNA form, the CDR3 reads TGTGCCAGCAGTTATTACTCTGGAAACACCATATATTTT. Its translation is CASSYYSGNTIYF.

The V gene is TRBV9, the J gene TRBJ2-1, with D possibly being TRBD2 (7 bases). Deletions cut 0 bases from V and 6 bases from J, with 16 bases between. The CDR3 runs to 16 residues. The V gene's germline CDR1 is SGDLS and CDR2 YYNGEE. The DNA of the CDR3 is TGTGCCAGCAGCGTAGCTTTGGGGGGGGGCCCCAATGAGCAGTTCTTC. Residues: CASSVALGGGPNEQFF. Combining the CDR3 with reference TRBV9 and TRBJ2-1 gives the whole variable domain DSGVTQTPKHLITATGQRVTLRCSPRSGDLSVYWYQQSLDQGLQFLIQYYNGEERAKGNILERFSAQQFPDLHSELNLSSLELGDSALYFCASSVALGGGPNEQFFGPGTRLTVL.

This CDR3 is CASSQGIGGTEAFF. The CDR3 DNA reads TGTGCCAGCAGCCAAGGAATCGGGGGTACTGAAGCTTTCTTT. The chain combines TRBV14 with TRBJ1-1; D perhaps matches TRBD1 (5 bases). The length of the CDR3 is 14 residues. The V and J ends lost 1 base and 5 bases respectively, with 11 bases between them. Germline V CDR1 and CDR2: SGHDN, FVKESK.

V gene TRBV15 combines with J gene TRBJ1-6, with D unclear. V lost 0 bases, J lost 3 bases, and 6 bases lay in between. The germline gives CDR1 LNHNV, CDR2 YYDKDF (reference sequence). The CDR3 sequence is 15 residues long. The CDR3 DNA is TGTGCCACCAGCAGAGAGAGCGACTATAATTCACCCCTCCACTTT. This encodes CATSRESDYNSPLHF.

The chain is built from TRBV7-9 and TRBJ1-6; D is unclear. Trimming shortened V by 5 bases and J by 7 bases, and 9 bases separated the two germline ends. The CDR3 is made up of 13 amino acids. CDR1 and CDR2 from the germline V gene are SEHNR and FQNEAQ (reference sequence). The CDR3 reads CASSQNSNSPLHF. As DNA, the CDR3 is TGTGCCAGCAGCCAAAACTCGAATTCACCCCTCCACTTT.

This sequence joins TRBV4-3 and TRBJ1-4; 7 bases match TRBD1. Germline CDR1 reads LGHNA; CDR2 reads YSLEER. The CDR3 contains 17 residues. V lost 0 bases to trimming and J lost 0 bases; unmatched junction nucleotides: 4. In DNA, the CDR3 is TGCGCCAGCAGCCAAGACTTTGGGACAGCAACTAATGAAAAACTGTTTTTT. Protein product: CASSQDFGTATNEKLFF.

The chain links TRBV9 to TRBJ2-1, with 7 bases that match TRBD1. The CDR3 totals 16 residues. V was pared by 3 bases and J by 5 bases, with 11 bases of the junction left unmatched. Germline V gene lookup returns CDR1 SGDLS and CDR2 YYNGEE. Here the CDR3 DNA reads TGTGCCAGCAGCGCCAGGACAGGACCGAAAAACAATGAGCAGTTCTTC. It is translated as CASSARTGPKNNEQFF.

This chain connects TRBV6-1 to TRBJ1-1, with no clear D. CDR1 and CDR2 from the germline V gene are MNHNS and SASEGT. Trimming shortened V by 5 bases and J by 3 bases, and 10 bases separated the two germline ends. The CDR3 runs 13 residues. CDR3 region: CASSHMTDTEAFF. The CDR3 DNA is TGTGCCAGCAGTCATATGACGGACACTGAAGCTTTCTTT.

This chain links TRBV10-2 with TRBJ2-5; 8 nucleotides agree with TRBD2. The CDR3 spans 14 residues. Germline lookup yields CDR1 WSHSY and CDR2 SAAADI. Trimming took 6 bases from V and 1 from J; bases not matched to a gene: 4. CDR3 sequence: CASRGGGTQETQYF. The CDR3, as DNA: TGCGCCAGCAGGGGCGGGGGGACCCAAGAGACCCAGTACTTC.

This sequence joins TRBV7-7 and TRBJ2-1, with 13 bases that match TRBD2. The V gene's germline CDR1 is SSHAT and CDR2 FNYEAQ (reference sequence). Unmatched junction bases numbered 7, after V lost 5 bases and J lost 0 bases. This CDR3 is 18 amino acids long. The chain's CDR3 is CASSPGLAGAVSYNEQFF. DNA for the CDR3: TGTGCCAGCAGCCCTGGACTAGCGGGGGCCGTCTCCTACAATGAGCAGTTCTTC.

In DNA, the CDR3 is TGTGCCAGCATGGGGCAGGGCGTCTACGAGCAGTACTTC. It yields the protein CASMGQGVYEQYF. The chain has TRBV6-1 and TRBJ2-7; perhaps TRBD1 as D (5 bases). Germline V gene data show CDR1 as MNHNS and CDR2 as SASEGT. V lost 7 bases, J lost 3 bases, and 13 bases lay in between. CDR3 length equals 13 residues.

The chain has TRBV30 and TRBJ2-5; a possible D gene is TRBD2 (5 bases). From germline, CDR1 is GTSNPN and CDR2 SVGIG (reference sequence). Trimming cost V 0 bases and J 7 bases, with 15 bases left between them. The CDR3 has 14 residues. The chain's CDR3 is CAWSVRARGLTQYF. The CDR3 DNA follows: TGTGCCTGGAGTGTACGGGCGAGAGGGCTGACCCAGTACTTC.

The chain links TRBV4-3 to TRBJ2-3, with D maybe TRBD2 (6 bases). CDR1 and CDR2 from the germline V gene are LGHNA and YSLEER. The CDR3 length is 17 residues. Between the trimmed V and J ends, which lost 1 base and 0 bases, there was a span of 14 bases. This chain's CDR3 is CASSQVATRSSTDTQYF. For the CDR3, the DNA is TGCGCCAGCAGCCAAGTCGCGACTAGATCTAGCACAGATACGCAGTATTTT.